The T cell receptor beta chain under discussion was sequenced for a study of blood T cell repertoires in COVID-19. As for the study in general: Both acute and convalescent COVID-19 samples were obtained from the United States, Italy and Spain. PBMCs, B-cell-depleted T cells, or T cells provided the cDNA or gDNA that made up the material.

Source study methods: Amplification with reference gene primers provided the estimates of nucleated cell counts. Libraries were prepared by immunoSEQ multiplex PCR; TCRdb keeps only in-frame clonotypes and omits some of them. The D gene and trimming were derived from the DNA, and the V and J assignments and clone size from that table. Among around 110,000 clones listed, 80% to 85% were seen once. The CDR3 runs 15 residues. Germline-derived CDR1 and CDR2 are SNHLY and FYNNEI. J gave up 3 bases and V 8 bases, and 9 bases lay outside the gene matches. V usage is TRBV2 and J usage is TRBJ2-3; 9 bases agree with TRBD1. The material sequenced was peripheral blood. The sequence derives from a man in his 70s with acute or convalescent COVID-19. The CDR3, as DNA: TGTGCCAGCGCCCGACAGGGGACAGGGACAGATACGCAGTATTTT. Translating gives CASARQGTGTDTQYF.